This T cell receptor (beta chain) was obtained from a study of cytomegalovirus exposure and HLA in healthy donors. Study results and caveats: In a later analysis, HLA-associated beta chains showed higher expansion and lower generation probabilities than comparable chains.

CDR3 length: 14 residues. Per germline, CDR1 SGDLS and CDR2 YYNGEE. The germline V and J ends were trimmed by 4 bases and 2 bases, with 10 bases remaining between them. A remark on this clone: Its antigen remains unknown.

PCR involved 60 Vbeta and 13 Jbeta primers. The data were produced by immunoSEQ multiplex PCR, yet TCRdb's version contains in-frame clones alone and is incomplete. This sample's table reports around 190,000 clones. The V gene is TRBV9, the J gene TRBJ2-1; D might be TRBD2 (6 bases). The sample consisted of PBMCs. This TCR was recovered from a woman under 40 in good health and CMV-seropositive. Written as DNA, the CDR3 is TGTGCCAGCAGCTTCGCGGGGCCCTACAATGAGCAGTTCTTC. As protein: CASSFAGPYNEQFF.